Below are 24 T cell receptor beta chains sequenced from a single sample in a study. TCRdb passed the 5' RACE reads through MiXCR, listing each CDR3 protein once. The table lists 55,000 to 75,000 distinct CDR3 sequences, nearly 30% of them singletons. Sequenced material: tumor-infiltrating naive CD4+ T cells sorted from the breast tumor. Subset described: naive CD4+ T cells, CD4+CD45RA+CD25-. All receptors come from a female donor with breast cancer.

This clonotype was observed at least ten times. The genes are TRBV6-6 and TRBJ1-1; D not certain. CDR3 length: 15 amino acids. Trimming left V 2 bases short and J 0 bases short, with 10 bases between. Germline loops: CDR1 MNHNY, CDR2 SVGAGI (reference sequence). The chain's CDR3 is CASSYLGDLNTEAFF. CDR3 DNA sequence: TGTGCCAGCAGTTACCTCGGGGATTTGAACACTGAAGCTTTCTTT.

Regarding this clonotype: As the CDR3 is not closed by the conserved phenylalanine or tryptophan, this likely results from a read error. This chain links TRBV10-2 with TRBJ2-7, with 10 bases fitting TRBD1. J lost 2 bases, V lost 4 bases, and 5 bases had no gene match. This CDR3 is built from 15 residues. Germline CDR1 reads WSHSY; CDR2 reads SAAADI. The CDR3 DNA reads as TGCGCCAGCAGTGGTGGACAGGGGGACACCTACGAGCAGTACCTC. Its protein product is CASSGGQGDTYEQYL.

This clonotype was picked up a small number of times. This chain uses TRBV7-9 with TRBJ1-4; no definite D call. CDR3 length equals 17 residues. Germline lookup yields CDR1 SEHNR and CDR2 FQNEAQ (reference sequence). V was pared by 6 bases and J by 8 bases, with 25 bases between. The CDR3 DNA reads TGTGCCAGCAGAAAGAAGGACCAAGCCCCCGGCGGCGAAAAACTGTTTTTT. It encodes CASRKKDQAPGGEKLFF.

On this clonotype itself: One end of the junction does not line up with germline, which may come from a read error. The chain is built from TRBV12-3 or TRBV12-4 and TRBJ2-4; no definite D call. The CDR3 covers 14 residues. The CDR3 here is CVSSPMYRADIQYF. The CDR3 DNA sequence: TGTGTCAGCAGTCCCATGTACCGGGCTGACATTCAGTACTTC.

This clonotype has only a few counts. This rearrangement joins TRBV12-3 or TRBV12-4 to TRBJ2-3; perhaps TRBD1 as D (5 bases). The V end lost 6 bases, the J end lost 6 bases, and 10 bases lay between the germline ends. This CDR3 region has 12 residues. CDR3 nucleotides: TGTGCCAGCAGGACAGCTATTGATACGCAGTATTTT. Protein sequence: CASRTAIDTQYF.

V gene TRBV7-3 combines with J gene TRBJ2-1; 14 nucleotides agree with TRBD2. Germline V lookup: CDR1 SGHTA, CDR2 FQGTGA. The CDR3 has 22 amino acids. The trim removed 5 bases at V and 0 bases at J, leaving 18 bases unmatched. In DNA, the CDR3 is TGTGCCAGCAGCCCAAATATCCTAAACCAGGGACTAGCGGGGGACTCCTACAATGAGCAGTTCTTC. This translates into CASSPNILNQGLAGDSYNEQFF.

To note about this clonotype: A much larger clone lies a single base off, so this may be a read error. This sequence joins TRBV4-1 and TRBJ2-6, with 9 bases that match TRBD1. The V gene's germline CDR1 is MGHRA and CDR2 YSYEKL. This CDR3 has 16 amino acids. The CDR3: CASSPGQGSGANALTF. The CDR3 region has the DNA TGCGCCAGCAGCCCCGGACAGGGGTCTGGGGCCAACGCCCTGACTTTC.

As to this clonotype: Possible read error: a much larger clone is one base away. The V and J genes are TRBV7-2 and TRBJ2-7; either TRBD1 or TRBD2 may fit D (5 bases each). Germline V gene lookup returns CDR1 SGHTA and CDR2 FQGNSA. The V and J ends lost 5 bases and 0 bases respectively, with 17 bases between them. The CDR3 is 16 amino acids. This CDR3 reads CASSHRSGTVSYEQYF. CDR3 DNA sequence: TGTGCCAGCAGCCATCGATCCGGGACGGTCTCCTACGAGCAGTACTTC.

The chain has TRBV5-1 and TRBJ2-1; the D is unclear. V was clipped by 4 bases and J by 0 bases, with 11 bases between them. The length of the CDR3 is 15 residues. CDR1 is SGHRS and CDR2 is YFSETQ in the germline V gene. The CDR3 DNA reads TGCGCCAGCAGCCCTTTGGGAAGCTCCTACAATGAGCAGTTCTTC. It translates to CASSPLGSSYNEQFF.

This clonotype was seen more than once but under ten times. The V gene is TRBV9, the J gene TRBJ1-3, with 9 bases identical to TRBD1. This CDR3 spans 15 amino acids. CDR1 is SGDLS, CDR2 YYNGEE, per germline. With V trimmed by 3 bases and J by 3 bases, 4 bases remained unmatched. The CDR3 DNA sequence: TGTGCCAGCAGCGCGTTGACAGGGGGTGGAAACACCATATATTTT. This codes for CASSALTGGGNTIYF.

The chain carries TRBV6-5 and TRBJ1-1, with a weak D call TRBD1 (6 bases). The CDR3 contains 15 residues. V was clipped by 5 bases and J by 1 base, with 14 bases between them. Germline V CDR1 and CDR2: MNHEY, SVGAGI. The CDR3 region has the DNA TGTGCCAGCAGTCCTCCTAGGGGGAGGAACACTGAAGCTTTCTTT. Residues: CASSPPRGRNTEAFF.

This chain connects TRBV7-2 to TRBJ2-3; D is perhaps TRBD2 (6 bases). This CDR3 has 14 amino acids. Trimming took off 1 base at V and 4 bases at J, with 9 bases between the two ends. CDR1 is SGHTA, CDR2 FQGNSA, per germline. The CDR3 nucleotides are TGTGCCAGCAGCTTAGGCGGGACCTCAGATACGCAGTATTTT. Its protein is CASSLGGTSDTQYF. Complete variable domain (other parts from reference TRBV7-2 and TRBJ2-3): GAGVSQSPSNKVTEKGKDVELRCDPISGHTALYWYRQSLGQGLEFLIYFQGNSAPDKSGLPSDRFSAERTGGSVSTLTIQRTQQEDSAVYLCASSLGGTSDTQYFGPGTRLTVL.

This clonotype was observed a few times. The chain's CDR3 is CASSSVSYEQYF. In DNA, the CDR3 is TGTGCCAGCAGTTCGGTTTCCTACGAGCAGTACTTC. The V gene is TRBV6-6, the J gene TRBJ2-7; D unclear. The germline V gene has CDR1 MNHNY and CDR2 SVGAGI (reference sequence). The CDR3 covers 12 residues. Trimming removed 4 bases from V and 1 base from J, with 5 bases in between.

J is TRBJ1-6 and V is TRBV12-2; TRBD1 is taken as the D call from the table, unchecked against the DNA. TRBV12-2 is given as a pseudogene. CDR3 size: 15 residues. This CDR3 is CASPGGCREGSPLHF. Here the CDR3 DNA reads TGTGCAAGCCCGGGCGGGTGTAGGGAAGGCTCACCCCTCCACTTT.

The genes are TRBV7-2 and TRBJ1-1, with D possibly being TRBD1 (5 bases). Germline V gives CDR1 SGHTA, CDR2 FQGNSA. V was cut by 4 bases and J by 4 bases, with 10 bases left in between. The CDR3 has 13 amino acids. This chain's CDR3 is CASSSRVFTEAFF. The CDR3 bases are TGTGCCAGCAGCTCCAGGGTGTTCACTGAAGCTTTCTTT.

In this sample, this clonotype turned up a few times. V gene TRBV15 combines with J gene TRBJ2-1; 11 bases are shared with TRBD2. The junction had 2 bases not matched to a gene; V was cut back by 1 base and J by 6 bases. CDR3 length: 15 amino acids. Germline V gene lookup returns CDR1 LNHNV and CDR2 YYDKDF (reference sequence). In DNA form, the CDR3 reads TGTGCCACCAGCAGAGCGCTAGCGGGAGGCAATGAGCAGTTCTTC. Translated, it gives CATSRALAGGNEQFF.

This clonotype was seen more than once but under ten times. The chain has TRBV12-3 or TRBV12-4 and TRBJ2-7, with a tentative D call TRBD2 (5 bases). V lost 5 bases to trimming and J lost 0 bases, with 17 bases between them. The CDR3 loop spans 16 amino acids. CDR3: CASSKGPEAPSYEQYF. The CDR3 DNA reads TGTGCCAGCAGTAAGGGTCCGGAGGCTCCCTCCTACGAGCAGTACTTC.

The rearrangement links TRBV6-5 to TRBJ2-7; 8 positions agree with TRBD2. Looked up from germline, CDR1 is MNHEY and CDR2 is SVGAGI. The CDR3 has 15 residues. Trimming cost V 0 bases and J 3 bases; bases outside gene matches: 4. In DNA form, the CDR3 reads TGTGCCAGCAGTTACTCGAGCGGGGGCGGCTACGAGCAGTACTTC. The encoded protein is CASSYSSGGGYEQYF.

The rearrangement uses TRBV4-2 and TRBJ2-3; D is ambiguous. This CDR3 spans 14 amino acids. From germline, CDR1 is LGHNA and CDR2 YNFKEQ. The V end lost 1 base, the J end lost 2 bases, and 7 bases lay between the germline ends. This chain's CDR3 is CASSQAMITDTQYF. CDR3 DNA sequence: TGTGCCAGCAGCCAAGCTATGATCACAGATACGCAGTATTTT.

This rearrangement joins TRBV7-2 to TRBJ2-3; weak D call: TRBD2 (5 bases). The germline gives CDR1 SGHTA, CDR2 FQGNSA. Between the trimmed V and J ends, which lost 4 bases and 4 bases, there was a span of 18 bases. CDR3 length equals 16 residues. As DNA, the CDR3 is TGTGCCAGCAGCTACAATAGCCCAATAGCGCCAGATACGCAGTATTTT. It is translated as CASSYNSPIAPDTQYF.

This clonotype has only a few counts. The V and J genes are TRBV7-8 and TRBJ1-1, with D unclear. CDR1 and CDR2 (germline): SGHVS, FQNEAQ. V lost 4 bases and J lost 8, with 14 bases in between. The CDR3 consists of 13 residues. The CDR3 DNA is TGTGCCAGCAGCTCCCCCCGACGGTTGGAAGCTTTCTTT. Its protein is CASSSPRRLEAFF. Filled out from reference TRBV7-8 and TRBJ1-1, the complete variable domain reads GAGVSQSPRYKVAKRGQDVALRCDPISGHVSLFWYQQALGQGPEFLTYFQNEAQLDKSGLPSDRFFAERPEGSVSTLKIQRTQQEDSAVYLCASSSPRRLEAFFGQGTRLTVV.

The table lists this clonotype with many counts. V usage is TRBV12-3 or TRBV12-4 and J usage is TRBJ1-1; TRBD1 might be the D (5 bases). There are 15 residues in the CDR3. V was cut by 2 bases and J by 6 bases, with 16 bases left in between. The CDR3 DNA reads as TGTGCCAGCAGTTTATGGGGGTCCTTTCACGCTGAAGCTTTCTTT. As protein: CASSLWGSFHAEAFF.

On this clonotype: Mismatch with germline at one junction end may stem from a read error. The chain couples TRBV28 to TRBJ1-2; the D gene is possibly TRBD1 (5 bases). The CDR3 extends over 14 amino acids. CDR1 is MDHEN, CDR2 SYDVKM, per germline. CDR3 in amino acids: CTSRASGGSYGYTF. The CDR3 DNA is TGTACCAGCAGGGCCTCTGGCGGAAGCTATGGCTACACCTTC.

This clonotype showed up just once. CDR3: CSARDTQGYSNQPQHF. The CDR3 bases are TGCAGTGCTAGAGACACGCAGGGTTATAGCAATCAGCCCCAGCATTTT. The rearrangement uses TRBV20-1 and TRBJ1-5; perhaps TRBD1 as D (5 bases). V was cut by 0 bases and J by 0 bases, with 12 bases left in between. This CDR3 comprises 16 residues. CDR1 and CDR2 from the germline V gene are DFQATT and SNEGSKA (reference sequence).